One and the same sample provided the 29 T cell receptor beta chains below, sequenced in a study of regulatory T cells in long-lasting Graves disease. The time point denotes: newly diagnosed GD, antithyroid drugs for less than 3 months. Isolated PBMC RNA provided the starting material for the TCR library. Arm-PCR with iRepertoire HTBI primers amplified the CDR3 regions for these TCR beta libraries. Each CDR3 protein is one row after TCRdb ran MiXCR on the multiplex PCR reads. This table has about 430,000 distinct CDR3 sequences, 15% appearing once. These data were likewise used in another study, on T cells in Graves' hyperthyroidism and ophthalmopathy.

The sample consisted of peripheral blood mononuclear cells (PBMCs), taken at new diagnosis, from a patient treated with antithyroid drugs. These receptors all stem from a woman aged 35 to 49 with Graves disease.

The chain is built from TRBV6-1 and TRBJ2-7, with 8 positions matching TRBD1. V shed 5 bases, J shed 2 bases, and the junction held 11 bases outside the gene matches. CDR3 length equals 16 residues. CDR1 and CDR2 from the germline V gene are MNHNS and SASEGT. In DNA form, the CDR3 reads TGTGCCAGCAGTAGGGGGTCGGGGACAGGAGCCTACGAGCAGTACTTC. Translation: CASSRGSGTGAYEQYF.

This clonotype was counted ten times or more. The CDR3 coding sequence is TGTGCCACCAGGGAAACTAGCGGGACTTCAGATACGCAGTATTTT. Its protein product is CATRETSGTSDTQYF. The chain is built from TRBV24-1 and TRBJ2-3; 10 positions match TRBD2. V trimming: 7 bases; J trimming: 4 bases; junction bases outside the gene matches: 7. CDR1 is KGHDR, CDR2 SFDVKD, per germline. This CDR3 comprises 15 residues.

The chain carries TRBV20-1 and TRBJ2-7; tentatively, D is TRBD1 (6 bases). CDR1 and CDR2 from the germline V gene are DFQATT and SNEGSKA (reference sequence). V lost 0 bases and J 5 bases, leaving 11 bases between the germline ends. CDR3 length equals 13 residues. The CDR3, as DNA: TGCAGTGCTAGAGATCACAGGGTCCACGAGCAGTACTTC. Its translation: CSARDHRVHEQYF.

This clonotype was seen at least ten times. The CDR3 sequence: CASSHSGRGLEQFF. The CDR3 DNA follows: TGTGCCAGCAGTCATAGCGGGAGGGGACTTGAGCAGTTCTTC. This chain links TRBV12-3 or TRBV12-4 with TRBJ2-1; 11 bases align to TRBD2. Unmatched junction bases numbered 6, after V lost 5 bases and J lost 9 bases. The CDR3 length is 14 residues.

At least ten counts were recorded for this clonotype. The V and J genes are TRBV28 and TRBJ1-6; 9 nucleotides align to TRBD1. The junction had 8 bases not matched to a gene; V was cut back by 6 bases and J by 5 bases. Germline V gives CDR1 MDHEN, CDR2 SYDVKM. The CDR3 covers 16 residues. The CDR3 spells CASSRKRDRDNSPLHF. For the CDR3, the DNA is TGTGCCAGCAGCCGAAAGCGGGACAGGGATAATTCACCCCTCCACTTT. The full variable domain, in which reference TRBV28 and TRBJ1-6 provide the parts outside the CDR3, is DVKVTQSSRYLVKRTGEKVFLECVQDMDHENMFWYRQDPGLGLRLIYFSYDVKMKEKGDIPEGYSVSREKKERFSLILESASTNQTSMYLCASSRKRDRDNSPLHFGNGTRLTVT.

This clonotype has a count of ten or more. The rearrangement joins TRBV11-2 to TRBJ1-1, with D perhaps matching TRBD1 (6 bases). The V gene lost 5 bases and the J gene lost 1 base, with 14 bases spanning the gap. Germline V gene sequence: CDR1 SGHAT, CDR2 FQNNGV. The CDR3 runs 15 residues. The CDR3 here is CASSPTWGRNTEAFF. Here the CDR3 DNA reads TGTGCCAGCAGCCCGACGTGGGGGCGGAACACTGAAGCTTTCTTT.

This clonotype was counted only a few times. This chain links TRBV11-2 with TRBJ2-1; no clear D. V dropped 0 bases and J dropped 4 bases, with 10 bases sitting between them. The CDR3 has 15 amino acids. Per the germline V gene, CDR1 is SGHAT and CDR2 is FQNNGV. CDR3 coding DNA: TGTGCCAGCAGCTTAGATAGGGCAGATTACAATGAGCAGTTCTTC. Protein sequence: CASSLDRADYNEQFF.

This clonotype was seen ten or more times. J is TRBJ1-1 and V is TRBV12-3 or TRBV12-4, with D possibly matching TRBD1 (5 bases). This CDR3 has 13 amino acids. V dropped 6 bases and J dropped 1 base, with 9 bases sitting between them. CDR3 DNA: TGTGCCAGCAGCTGGGGACGGAACACTGAAGCTTTCTTT. This gives the protein CASSWGRNTEAFF.

The chain employs TRBV6-5 and TRBJ2-5, with 7 nucleotides matching TRBD1. This CDR3 comprises 14 residues. V trimming: 2 bases; J trimming: 3 bases; junction bases outside the gene matches: 3. Germline V gene lookup returns CDR1 MNHEY and CDR2 SVGAGI. The CDR3 DNA follows: TGTGCCAGCAGTTACCTAGGGACAGAAGAGACCCAGTACTTC. This gives the protein CASSYLGTEETQYF.

The rearrangement joins TRBV19 to TRBJ2-5, with TRBD2 as a possible D gene (6 bases). Germline CDR1 LNHDA, CDR2 SQIVND (reference sequence). The CDR3 is 14 amino acids. Trimming took 3 bases from V and 2 from J, leaving 10 bases between them. As DNA, the CDR3 is TGTGCCAGTAGTATGGAGGGACCGCAAGAGACCCAGTACTTC. Amino acid sequence: CASSMEGPQETQYF.

CDR3 bases: TGTGCCAGCAGCTTGACGGAGAATACGCAGTATTTT. This gives the protein CASSLTENTQYF. The chain carries TRBV5-5 and TRBJ2-3; D unresolved. The V gene lost 1 base and the J gene lost 7 bases, with 7 bases spanning the gap. This CDR3 has 12 amino acids. CDR1 is SGHKS, CDR2 YYEKEE, per germline (reference sequence).

V usage is TRBV3-1 and J usage is TRBJ2-3; 8 positions agree with TRBD2. From germline, CDR1 is LGHDT and CDR2 YNNKEL (reference sequence). This CDR3 spans 15 amino acids. J was trimmed by 5 bases and V by 5 bases; bases with no gene match: 9. CDR3 nucleotides: TGTGCCAGCAGCGACGAGCGGGAGAGTCAAGATACGCAGTATTTT. Translating it yields CASSDERESQDTQYF.

This clonotype has a handful of counts. The chain uses TRBV5-1 and TRBJ2-2; TRBD1 agrees at 11 bases. Trimming took 4 bases from V and 6 from J; bases not matched to a gene: 8. The CDR3 spans 16 residues. Germline V gene data show CDR1 as SGHRS and CDR2 as YFSETQ. CDR3 coding DNA: TGCGCCAGCAGCCCCGGGGACAGGGGGTATGCCGGGGAGCTGTTTTTT. This codes for CASSPGDRGYAGELFF. Full variable domain (missing parts from reference TRBV5-1 and TRBJ2-2): KAGVTQTPRYLIKTRGQQVTLSCSPISGHRSVSWYQQTPGQGLQFLFEYFSETQRNKGNFPGRFSGRQFSNSRSEMNVSTLELGDSALYLCASSPGDRGYAGELFFGEGSRLTVL.

Concerning this clonotype itself: A clone one base away is much larger, so this may be a read error. The rearrangement joins TRBV27 to TRBJ2-5; 10 bases match TRBD2. The V gene's germline CDR1 is MNHEY and CDR2 SMNVEV (reference sequence). The CDR3 is 15 residues long. CDR3 protein: CASNPRAGGDEIQYF. Here the CDR3 DNA reads TGTGCCAGCAATCCTCGAGCGGGAGGGGATGAGATCCAGTACTTC.

The chain combines TRBV5-1 with TRBJ2-5; tentatively, D is TRBD1 (5 bases). The germline V gene has CDR1 SGHRS and CDR2 YFSETQ. Between the trimmed V and J ends, which lost 5 bases and 2 bases, there was a span of 13 bases. The CDR3 totals 14 residues. Here the CDR3 reads CASSQGTGQETQYF. In DNA, the CDR3 is TGCGCCAGCAGTCAGGGTACCGGACAAGAGACCCAGTACTTC.

This clonotype has a handful of counts. V gene TRBV5-5 combines with J gene TRBJ2-3; perhaps TRBD2 as D (6 bases). CDR1 is SGHKS and CDR2 is YYEKEE in the germline V gene (reference sequence). This CDR3 has 15 amino acids. Between the trimmed V and J ends, which lost 4 bases and 5 bases, there was a span of 17 bases. The DNA of the CDR3 is TGTGCCAGCAGCGAGCCCCTCGGGAGAGGAGATACGCAGTATTTT. Amino acid sequence: CASSEPLGRGDTQYF.

In its sample, this clonotype was seen a few times. The rearrangement joins TRBV6-1 to TRBJ1-1, with a weak D call TRBD1 (6 bases). The CDR3 is 16 residues long. Trimming stripped 6 bases from V and 1 base from J, with 18 bases between. Germline values: CDR1 MNHNS, CDR2 SASEGT. The DNA of the CDR3 is TGTGCCAGCAGATGGGACACCCGTGGGGCGAACACTGAAGCTTTCTTT. This encodes CASRWDTRGANTEAFF.

The J gene is TRBJ1-5, the V gene TRBV5-1; 7 bases match TRBD1. J lost 2 bases, V lost 4 bases, and 6 bases had no gene match. The CDR3 is 15 residues long. CDR1 is SGHRS and CDR2 is YFSETQ in the germline V gene. Here the CDR3 reads CASSPTGTGNQPQHF. CDR3 nucleotide sequence: TGCGCCAGCAGCCCGACAGGGACAGGCAATCAGCCCCAGCATTTT.

This clonotype was picked up a small number of times. The rearrangement uses TRBV24-1 and TRBJ2-3, with D unclear. The CDR3 length is 13 residues. The V end was cut by 7 bases, the J end by 2 bases, with 9 bases between. Per germline, CDR1 KGHDR and CDR2 SFDVKD. This CDR3 is CATRNRLTDTQYF. For the CDR3, the DNA is TGTGCCACCAGAAACAGACTCACAGATACGCAGTATTTT.

Regarding this clonotype: One end of the junction varies from germline; a read error may be responsible. J is TRBJ2-5 and V is TRBV18; D call uncertain. This CDR3 has 11 residues. The germline V gene encodes CDR1 KGHSH and CDR2 LQKENI. The CDR3 coding sequence is TGTGCCCGCTCACCAAGAGAGACCCAGTACTTC. Translated, it gives CARSPRETQYF. The full variable domain, its missing parts supplied by reference TRBV18 and TRBJ2-5, is NAGVMQNPRHLVRRRGQEARLRCSPMKGHSHVYWYRQLPEEGLKFMVYLQKENIIDESGMPKERFSAEFPKEGPSILRIQQVVRGDSAAYFCARSPRETQYFGPGTRLLVL.

This clonotype was detected ten times or more. V usage is TRBV12-3 or TRBV12-4 and J usage is TRBJ2-5, with TRBD2 identical over 9 bases. With 2 bases clipped from V and 1 base from J, the junction kept 17 bases outside the gene matches. This CDR3 region has 20 residues. Here the CDR3 reads CASSLNLASGEWDVQETQYF. CDR3 in DNA: TGTGCCAGCAGTTTAAATTTGGCTAGCGGGGAGTGGGACGTCCAAGAGACCCAGTACTTC.

This clonotype came up many times. Mismatch with germline at one junction end may stem from a read error. The chain has TRBV20-1 and TRBJ2-1, with D tentatively TRBD1 (6 bases). The germline V gene encodes CDR1 DFQATT and CDR2 SNEGSKA (reference sequence). This CDR3 has 12 residues. The CDR3 sequence is CSARVGSGGRVF. The CDR3 DNA is TGCAGTGCTAGAGTGGGTTCTGGGGGCCGGGTCTTC.

The table lists this clonotype with many counts. CDR3 loop: CASSQYSTDTQYF. In nucleotides, the CDR3 is TGCGCCAGCAGCCAATACTCGACAGATACGCAGTATTTT. J is TRBJ2-3 and V is TRBV5-1; unclear D gene. Germline V lookup: CDR1 SGHRS, CDR2 YFSETQ. V shed 4 bases and J shed 3 bases, with 9 bases lying between them. The CDR3 extends over 13 amino acids.

At least ten counts were recorded for this clonotype. The gene calls are TRBV28 and TRBJ2-7; D perhaps matches TRBD2 (5 bases). The CDR3 sequence is 16 residues long. Germline V gene lookup returns CDR1 MDHEN and CDR2 SYDVKM. The V end was cut by 4 bases, the J end by 0 bases, with 16 bases between. The CDR3 bases are TGTGCCAGCAGTTCCGGGGTTTTTCGGGGCTCCTACGAGCAGTACTTC. Residues: CASSSGVFRGSYEQYF. Supplemented by reference TRBV28 and TRBJ2-7, the full variable domain reads DVKVTQSSRYLVKRTGEKVFLECVQDMDHENMFWYRQDPGLGLRLIYFSYDVKMKEKGDIPEGYSVSREKKERFSLILESASTNQTSMYLCASSSGVFRGSYEQYFGPGTRLTVT.

This chain joins TRBV20-1 and TRBJ2-7; 10 positions match TRBD2. With 6 bases clipped from V and 4 bases from J, the junction kept 12 bases outside the gene matches. The CDR3 is 15 residues long. CDR1 DFQATT and CDR2 SNEGSKA come from the germline V gene (reference sequence). The CDR3, as DNA: TGCAGTGCCGCCACTGTCGGACTAGCGGCTTACGAGCAGTACTTC. As protein: CSAATVGLAAYEQYF.

The rearrangement links TRBV11-3 to TRBJ2-3; D remains unclear. The V end was cut by 5 bases, the J end by 2 bases, with 14 bases between. Germline V CDR1 and CDR2: SGHNT, YENEEA. The CDR3 is 15 residues long. CDR3 in amino acids: CASSPPGGFTDTQYF. CDR3 in DNA: TGTGCCAGCAGCCCCCCCGGTGGCTTCACAGATACGCAGTATTTT.

Ten or more counts support this clonotype. J is TRBJ2-5 and V is TRBV28, with 11 bases matching TRBD1. V was pared by 7 bases and J by 1 base, with 5 bases of the junction left unmatched. Germline lookup yields CDR1 MDHEN and CDR2 SYDVKM. The CDR3 is 15 residues long. CDR3 nucleotides: TGTGCCAGCAATAACGGACAGGGGGCCCAAGAGACCCAGTACTTC. Protein product: CASNNGQGAQETQYF.

This clonotype was counted ten times or more. The CDR3 DNA sequence: TGTGCCAGCAGCCTCGGAGGACAGCTTCGCACAGATACGCAGTATTTT. Residues: CASSLGGQLRTDTQYF. The chain has TRBV11-2 and TRBJ2-3; D may be TRBD1 (6 bases). V dropped 5 bases and J dropped 1 base, with 16 bases sitting between them. The germline V gene has CDR1 SGHAT and CDR2 FQNNGV. This CDR3 comprises 16 residues.

In its sample, this clonotype was seen many times. The gene calls are TRBV20-1 and TRBJ1-5, with 8 positions matching TRBD1. Germline V gene lookup returns CDR1 DFQATT and CDR2 SNEGSKA (reference sequence). V lost 6 bases and J lost 2; bases outside the gene matches: 9. The CDR3 extends over 15 amino acids. CDR3: CSAIQGATGNQPQHF. In nucleotides, the CDR3 is TGCAGTGCGATTCAGGGGGCTACGGGCAATCAGCCCCAGCATTTT.